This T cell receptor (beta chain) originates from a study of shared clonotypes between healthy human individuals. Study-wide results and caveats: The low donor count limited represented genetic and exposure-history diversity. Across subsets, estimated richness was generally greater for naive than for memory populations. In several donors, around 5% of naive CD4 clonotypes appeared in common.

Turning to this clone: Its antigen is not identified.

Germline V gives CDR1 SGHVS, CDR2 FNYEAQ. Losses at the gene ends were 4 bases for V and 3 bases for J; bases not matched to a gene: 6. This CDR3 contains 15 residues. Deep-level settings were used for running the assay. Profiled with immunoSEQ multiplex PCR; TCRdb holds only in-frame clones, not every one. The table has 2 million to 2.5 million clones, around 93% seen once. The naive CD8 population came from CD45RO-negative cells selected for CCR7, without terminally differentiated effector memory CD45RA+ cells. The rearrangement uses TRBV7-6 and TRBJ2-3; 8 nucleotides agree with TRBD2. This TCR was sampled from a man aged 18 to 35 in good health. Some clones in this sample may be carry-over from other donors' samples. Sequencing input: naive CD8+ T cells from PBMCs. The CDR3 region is CASSWTSRWTDTQYF. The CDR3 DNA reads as TGTGCCAGCAGCTGGACTAGCCGATGGACAGATACGCAGTATTTT.